This T cell receptor (beta chain) was profiled in a study of shared clonotypes between healthy human individuals. Whole-study results and caveats: Few donors restricted represented genetic and exposure-history diversity. Some clonotypes were shared by all four sorted-subset donors, while others were not shared. The non-shared ones had lower generation probabilities than the shared ones. Clonotype sharing among donors was thought likely to change with sequencing depth.

Comments on this clone: The antigen remains undetermined.

Source study methods: Filtering differed since immunoSEQ provided only junctions, with no quality scores. The method was immunoSEQ multiplex PCR; TCRdb's version includes in-frame clones alone and lacks a portion of them. V and J calls and clone size come straight from that table; D and trimming were deduced from the DNA. Of about 600,000 clones listed, roughly 98% are singletons. Naive-designated CD8 cells lacked CD45RO, were positively enriched for CCR7, and omitted terminally differentiated effector memory CD45RA+ cells. J gave up 7 bases and V 4 bases, and 8 bases lay outside the gene matches. Germline values: CDR1 SGHRS, CDR2 YFSETQ. This CDR3 contains 13 residues.

J is TRBJ2-7 and V is TRBV5-1; 7 bases fit TRBD1. This receptor was obtained from a man aged 25 to 40 in good health. Sequencing used naive CD8+ T cells sorted from blood. The CDR3 loop is CASSPPTGFEQYF. The CDR3 DNA sequence: TGCGCCAGCAGCCCACCGACAGGGTTTGAGCAGTACTTC.